This entry is about one T cell receptor (beta chain). Deletions cut 1 base from V and 6 bases from J, with 7 bases between. The length of the CDR3 is 13 residues. Only in-frame clones appear in the TCRdb table, and some are missing; sequencing was by immunoSEQ multiplex PCR. The sample contains almost 85,000 clones, approximately 80% of which appear only once. The sample comes from a study of control samples from healthy donors and cancer patients. The chain has TRBV12-3 or TRBV12-4 and TRBJ2-1, with D possibly being TRBD2 (5 bases). The receptor comes from a man between 60 and 75 years old with head and neck cancer. Sequenced material: PBMCs. In DNA, the CDR3 is TGTGCCAGCAGTTTAGGACGGGGCAATGAGCAGTTCTTC. It encodes CASSLGRGNEQFF.